Sequencing of this TCR beta chain was carried out in a study of blood T cell repertoires in COVID-19. Study-level information: COVID-19 samples collected from the United States, Italy and Spain covered acute and convalescent phases. Sample material is recorded as cDNA or gDNA derived from T cells, B-cell-depleted T cells, or PBMCs.

The junction had 13 bases not matched to a gene; V was cut back by 0 bases and J by 7 bases. Germline CDR1 reads MGHRA; CDR2 reads YSYEKL. The CDR3 is made up of 18 amino acids. Per the study methods: The assay estimated nucleated cells by amplifying reference gene primers. Method: immunoSEQ multiplex PCR; TCRdb's copy keeps in-frame clones and lacks some. That table supplies the V and J calls and clone size; D and trimming were determined from the DNA. The table has approximately 90,000 clones, roughly 84% seen once. The rearrangement uses TRBV4-1 and TRBJ2-1; TRBD2 matches 9 bases. Sequencing was performed on peripheral blood. This clonotype originated in a man in his sixties with acute or convalescent COVID-19. The CDR3 bases are TGCGCCAGCAGCCAAGATAGGCTAGCGGGGACCTCAGGGAATGAGCAGTTCTTC. Encoded protein: CASSQDRLAGTSGNEQFF.